The clone carrying this T cell receptor (beta chain) was counted at least ten times. V gave up 5 bases and J gave up 6 bases, with 13 bases separating them. This CDR3 contains 13 residues. Looked up from germline, CDR1 is LNHDA and CDR2 is SQIVND (reference sequence). This entry comes from a study of metastatic and nonmetastatic thyroid tumors. TCRdb re-called the PCR reads via MiXCR. The sample holds some 83,000 clones, around 12% seen once. All patients reached thyroid surgery having received no treatment beforehand. The TCR was taken from a female donor with papillary thyroid cancer or a benign thyroid nodule (not recorded which). Some clones in this sample may be carry-over from other donors' samples. This chain uses TRBV19 with TRBJ1-2; D gene ambiguous. Specimen: tumor tissue. The chain's CDR3 is CASSLWERDGYTF. The CDR3 nucleotides read TGTGCCAGTAGTCTGTGGGAAAGGGATGGCTACACCTTC.